These T cell receptor beta chains were read from a single sample in a study of T cell responses to AZD1222 COVID-19 vaccine. Profiled with immunoSEQ multiplex PCR; TCRdb holds only in-frame clones, not every one. The sample holds more than 150,000 clones; 91% are singletons and the top ten take approximately 4.4%. The specimen comprised peripheral blood, sampled on day 0 of AZD1222 vaccination. The receptors were gathered from an adult in good health. CDR3s include the opening cysteine and the closing phenylalanine or tryptophan. A D gene is named only where the DNA matches it firmly. A clone size is listed for some rows: how often the clone was seen (once, few, many), or a class if it is expanded.

abundance,j_gene,v_gene,d_gene,len,CDR3nt,CDR3aa
-,TRBJ1-1,TRBV5-1,TRBD1,16,TGCGCCAGCAGCCCGGACAGGGGGCGAGTTAATACTGAAGCTTTCTTT,CASSPDRGRVNTEAFF
-,TRBJ2-4,TRBV14,-,17,TGTGCCAGCAGCCAAGGCGGACAGCAGCTAGCCAAAAACATTCAGTACTTC,CASSQGGQQLAKNIQYF
once,TRBJ1-4,TRBV27,-,17,TGTGCCAGCAGTTTATTTTACCGTCTGGGTTACAATGAAAAACTGTTTTTT,CASSLFYRLGYNEKLFF
-,TRBJ2-7,TRBV19,-,15,TGTGCCAGTAGTATAGGGCAGGGTGAGATCTACGAGCAGTACTTC,CASSIGQGEIYEQYF
-,TRBJ2-5,TRBV2,TRBD1,13,TGTGCCAGCAGACCGGGACAGCAAGAGACCCAGTACTTC,CASRPGQQETQYF
-,TRBJ2-7,TRBV29-1,TRBD1,14,TGCAGCGTTGAAATCCAGGGGGCTTCCTACGAGCAGTACTTC,CSVEIQGASYEQYF
-,TRBJ2-7,TRBV7-2,-,14,TGTGCCAGCAGACCCTCCCGGGATGCCAACGAGCAGTACTTC,CASRPSRDANEQYF
few,TRBJ2-1,TRBV3-1/TRBV3-2,-,14,TGTGCCAGCAGCCAAGTTAATACGGGGAATGAGCAGTTCTTC,CASSQVNTGNEQFF
-,TRBJ2-7,TRBV28,-,14,TGTGCCAGCAGTCCTCCGGGGGCTACCTACGAGCAGTACTTC,CASSPPGATYEQYF
-,TRBJ2-1,TRBV25-1,-,11,TGTGCCAGCAGTGAATTATGGGAACAGTTCTTC,CASSELWEQFF
-,TRBJ2-1,TRBV2,-,12,TGTGCCAGCAGGTTCGACCAGATTGAGCAGTTCTTC,CASRFDQIEQFF
-,TRBJ1-4,TRBV30,-,15,TGTGCCGGGGGGGGCAGAAGCATAGCTAATGAAAAACTGTTTTTT,CAGGGRSIANEKLFF
few,TRBJ2-1,TRBV9,-,15,TGTGCCAGCAGCCGAGAGGGGTTCGCTAACAATGAGCAGTTCTTC,CASSREGFANNEQFF
-,TRBJ2-7,TRBV28,TRBD1,16,TGTGCCAGCAGTTTCGTCCCGGGACAGGCCCCCGAAGAGCAGTACTTC,CASSFVPGQAPEEQYF
-,TRBJ1-4,TRBV14,TRBD1,14,TGTGCCAGCAGCCAAGAAAGGGGGCGCAAAAAACTGTTTTTT,CASSQERGRKKLFF
-,TRBJ1-2,TRBV28,-,16,TGTGCCAGCAGTTTAAATCAGGAACCCCGGTTATATGGCTACACCTTC,CASSLNQEPRLYGYTF
-,TRBJ1-1,TRBV28,-,12,TGTGCCAGCAGTTTAAAAGGAAATGAAGCTTTCTTT,CASSLKGNEAFF
-,TRBJ2-7,TRBV5-1,-,15,TGCGCCAGCAGCTTGAAGTATCCTGGATCCTACGAGCAGTACTTC,CASSLKYPGSYEQYF
-,TRBJ2-7,TRBV12-3/TRBV12-4,-,13,TGTGCCAGCAGAAGTTGGCGTTCCTACGAGCAGTACTTC,CASRSWRSYEQYF
-,TRBJ1-6,TRBV9,-,17,TGTGCCAGCAGCGTAGATGGGGGAAGCTCCTATAATTCACCCCTCCACTTT,CASSVDGGSSYNSPLHF
-,TRBJ1-5,TRBV7-2,-,14,TGTGCCAGCAGCCGGGACCCTGTTAATCAGCCCCAGCATTTT,CASSRDPVNQPQHF
-,TRBJ1-6,TRBV2,-,13,TGTGCCAGCAGTGAGGAACAGAATTCACCCCTCCACTTT,CASSEEQNSPLHF
-,TRBJ1-1,TRBV4-2,TRBD1,17,TGTGCCAGCAGCCAAGCGGCTACAGGGGTGGCGAGCACTGAAGCTTTCTTT,CASSQAATGVASTEAFF
-,TRBJ2-7,TRBV5-1,-,18,TGCGCCAGCAGCTTGTCACCCGCGGCACCAGCGGTCTCCTACGAGCAGTACTTC,CASSLSPAAPAVSYEQYF
-,TRBJ2-3,TRBV19,TRBD2,15,TGTGCCAGTGGTCTGGGACTAGCGGGAGCAGATACGCAGTATTTT,CASGLGLAGADTQYF
-,TRBJ2-3,TRBV5-5,TRBD2,15,TGTGCCAGCAGCCCACTAGCGGGATATGGAGATACGCAGTATTTT,CASSPLAGYGDTQYF
-,TRBJ2-7,TRBV2,-,14,TGTGCCAGCAGTGGTGACAGCCACGCCTCCGAGCAGTACTTC,CASSGDSHASEQYF
-,TRBJ2-2,TRBV5-5,-,16,TGTGCCAGCAGCTTGGATCCAGGGGCGGACACCGGGGAGCTGTTTTTT,CASSLDPGADTGELFF
-,TRBJ2-3,TRBV15,TRBD2,15,TGTGCCACCAGCAAGCTGGCGGGAGAGCGAGATACGCAGTATTTT,CATSKLAGERDTQYF
-,TRBJ2-7,TRBV28,-,9,TGTGCCACCGGGACCCGCCAGTACTTC,CATGTRQYF
-,TRBJ2-5,TRBV5-8,TRBD2,17,TGTGCCAGCAGCTTGGGGGCGGGAGCTCGAGTACAAGAGACCCAGTACTTC,CASSLGAGARVQETQYF
-,TRBJ2-7,TRBV7-2,-,15,TGTGCCAGCAGCTTAGCGCCGGACAAGGCCTACGAGCAGTACTTC,CASSLAPDKAYEQYF
-,TRBJ2-5,TRBV3-1/TRBV3-2,TRBD1,14,TGTGCCAGCAGCCACAGGGGGTACCAAGAGACCCAGTACTTC,CASSHRGYQETQYF
-,TRBJ2-7,TRBV7-9,TRBD2,19,TGTGCCAGCAGCTTAGTTGGCCTAGCGGGAGGATGGGAACCCTACGAGCAGTACTTC,CASSLVGLAGGWEPYEQYF
-,TRBJ2-7,TRBV27,TRBD1,14,TGTGCCAGCAGTATCCGGACAGGACCCTACGAGCAGTACTTC,CASSIRTGPYEQYF
-,TRBJ1-1,TRBV6-1,-,17,TGTGCCAGCAGTGGAGCGGTACAGGGCTGGGCGAACACTGAAGCTTTCTTT,CASSGAVQGWANTEAFF
-,TRBJ1-1,TRBV18,-,14,TGTGCCAGCTCCCCTCAGAGGGGAGACACTGAAGCTTTCTTT,CASSPQRGDTEAFF
-,TRBJ1-4,TRBV15,-,12,TGTGCCACCAGCAGAGATTCGGGAAAACTGTTTTTT,CATSRDSGKLFF
-,TRBJ2-1,TRBV7-6,TRBD2,16,TGTGCCAGCAGCTTAGGACTAGCGGGAGGGCAGAATGAGCAGTTCTTC,CASSLGLAGGQNEQFF
-,TRBJ2-7,TRBV5-1,-,18,TGCGCCAGCAGCTTGGCTCCGGAGACTCGATCTGAGGTTACCGAGCAGTACTTC,CASSLAPETRSEVTEQYF
-,TRBJ1-3,TRBV4-1,-,17,TGCGCCAGCAGCCAAGAGGGCCAGTTTTTCTCTGGAAACACCATATATTTT,CASSQEGQFFSGNTIYF
-,TRBJ1-4,TRBV18,-,14,TGTGCCAGCTCACCCGGCGGGCGGTACGAAAAACTGTTTTTT,CASSPGGRYEKLFF
-,TRBJ2-5,TRBV19,TRBD2,14,TGTGCCAGTAGTAAAGGACTAGCCGAAGAGACCCAGTACTTC,CASSKGLAEETQYF
-,TRBJ2-2,TRBV28,TRBD2,16,TGTGCCAGCAGCCCCACGGGCGGGAGTCGCACCGGGGAGCTGTTTTTT,CASSPTGGSRTGELFF
-,TRBJ1-1,TRBV6-1,-,13,TGTGCCAGCAGTGAAGCGAGGTCGGCTGAAGCTTTCTTT,CASSEARSAEAFF
once,TRBJ1-6,TRBV5-1,-,16,TGCGCCAGCAGCCCTGCGTCGTCGAGGGGGAATTCACCCCTCCACTTT,CASSPASSRGNSPLHF